The rows below give T cell receptor beta chains drawn from one sample of a study of beta chain features in type 1 diabetes. Using immunoSEQ multiplex PCR, the repertoire was profiled, and TCRdb retains in-frame clones only, with some absent. This sample has hundreds of thousands of clones, with 6.5% to 10% found just once. The sequenced sample consisted of central memory CD4+ T cells from blood. These receptors were obtained from a woman under 30 in good health. Both conserved end residues are part of each CDR3. A D gene is named only where the DNA matches it firmly. Part of the rows lack a size; the others show once, few, many or a class for expanded clones.

TRBD1 many TRBJ1-2 TRBV10-3 TGTGCCATCAGTGATTTTGGGACAGGTGCTGGCTACACCTTC CAISDFGTGAGYTF
. many TRBJ2-1 TRBV21-1 TGTGCCAGCAGACTAGCGGGAGGCGATTGTTACAATGAGCAGTTCTTC CASRLAGGDCYNEQFF
TRBD1 few TRBJ2-6 TRBV9 TGTGCCAGCAGCATTCGGCCGGGACAGGGGCTTGGGGCCAACGTCCTGACTTTC CASSIRPGQGLGANVLTF
. few TRBJ2-6 TRBV6-1 TGTGCCAGCATTACTACAGGGACTGGGGCCAACGTCCTGACTTTC CASITTGTGANVLTF
TRBD1 few TRBJ2-5 TRBV13 TGTGCCAGCAGCGAATCCGGGACAGGCCAAGAGACCCAGTACTTC CASSESGTGQETQYF
. . TRBJ2-3 TRBV25-1 TGTGCCAGCAGCGGGGCAGGTAGCACAGATACGCAGTATTTT CASSGAGSTDTQYF
TRBD1 few TRBJ1-2 TRBV7-8 TGTGCCAGCAGCTTACAGTCCAGAACAGGGGGCTATGGCTACACCTTC CASSLQSRTGGYGYTF
. many TRBJ2-5 TRBV10-3 TGTGCCATCCGCCGCGGGGAACAAGAGACCCAGTACTTC CAIRRGEQETQYF
. few TRBJ1-4 TRBV4-3 TGCGCCAGCAGACCCCGGGACGGGGGTGAAAAACTGTTTTTT CASRPRDGGEKLFF
TRBD1 . TRBJ1-2 TRBV28 TGTGCCAGCAGTCCCGGGACAGGGGAACCGGACTATGGCTACACCTTC CASSPGTGEPDYGYTF
. . TRBJ2-3 TRBV5-6 TGTGCCAGCAGCTTTAACGGGTTCTCCACAGATACGCAGTATTTT CASSFNGFSTDTQYF
. few TRBJ2-7 TRBV7-2 TGTGCCAGCAGCCGTAGCGGAGGGAGCTACGAGCAGTACTTC CASSRSGGSYEQYF
. few TRBJ2-5 TRBV15 TGTGCCACCAGCAGACAGACTGCGTCGGAGACCCAGTACTTC CATSRQTASETQYF
. few TRBJ1-3 TRBV2 TGTGCCAGCAGTGAAGTTTCTTACAGGGCCGGAAACACCATATATTTT CASSEVSYRAGNTIYF
. . TRBJ2-1 TRBV7-2 TGTGCCAGCAGCTTATCCCGCGGAACGGGGAATGAGCAGTTCTTC CASSLSRGTGNEQFF
. many TRBJ2-3 TRBV28 TGTGCCAGCAGTCCCCCCGCCCAGGGTAGGGGTGCAGATACGCAGTATTTT CASSPPAQGRGADTQYF
TRBD1 . TRBJ2-5 TRBV7-2 TGTGCCAGCAGCTTAGGGGCAGGGGGCGAGACCCAGTACTTC CASSLGAGGETQYF
. . TRBJ2-3 TRBV5-4 TGTGCCAGCAGCTTGGTGGGGGGAGATACGCAGTATTTT CASSLVGGDTQYF
. few TRBJ2-1 TRBV10-3 TGTGCCAGCACGGGATGGCGAGGGGCTGAGCAGTTCTTC CASTGWRGAEQFF
. . TRBJ2-1 TRBV9 TGTGCCAGCAGCGTCGCGAACAATGAGCAGTTCTTC CASSVANNEQFF
. few TRBJ2-4 TRBV7-2 TGTGCCAGCAGCTTCGGGCAGGGTAACATTCAGTACTTC CASSFGQGNIQYF
TRBD1 . TRBJ2-1 TRBV5-1 TGCGCCAGCAGCTTGGCTTCCAGGGGGCAGGTCAATGAGCAGTTCTTC CASSLASRGQVNEQFF
. few TRBJ1-1 TRBV29-1 TGCAGCGTTGAAGTTTGGCAAAGAAACACTGAAGCTTTCTTT CSVEVWQRNTEAFF
. . TRBJ2-7 TRBV5-1 TGCGCCAGCAGCTTGACGGCCTACGAGCAGTACTTC CASSLTAYEQYF
TRBD1 . TRBJ1-2 TRBV5-6 TGTGCCAGCAGCTCCTACAGGGGGCCCTATGGCTACACCTTC CASSSYRGPYGYTF
. . TRBJ1-5 TRBV6-5 TGTGCCAGCAGACCCACCTTCGAAGGGAATCAGCCCCAGCATTTT CASRPTFEGNQPQHF
. . TRBJ1-1 TRBV15 TGTGCCACCAGCAGAGCAGTGAACACTGAAGCTTTCTTT CATSRAVNTEAFF
. . TRBJ2-5 TRBV5-6 TGTGCCAGCAGCAAGTTGGATTCTCAGTACTTC CASSKLDSQYF